The 17 T cell receptor beta chains presented below share a single source sample, sequenced in a study of blood T cells in healthy people across ages. It was with a sample-barcoded 5' primer and a J-beta primer mix that a second PCR of about 6 to 12 cycles was run. Via MiXCR, TCRdb re-called the 5' RACE reads, giving one row per CDR3 protein. The sample has 450,000 to 600,000 distinct CDR3 sequences; roughly a quarter are singletons. The same sample was also studied in work on T cells of mothers and their children.

The sequencing input was blood. The source of these receptors is a boy between 2 and 10 years old in good health.

The chain couples TRBV11-3 to TRBJ2-7; 8 positions agree with TRBD2. The assigned J gene may be wrong: the sequence end matches TRBJ2-1 better. Germline CDR1 reads SGHNT; CDR2 reads YENEEA. The CDR3 is 15 residues long. CDR3 DNA sequence: TGTGCCAGCAGCTTAGAAAGCGGGAGTTTGCATGAGCAGTTCTTC. Its translation is CASSLESGSLHEQFF.

This sequence joins TRBV29-1 and TRBJ2-3; 8 nucleotides align to TRBD2. This CDR3 comprises 13 residues. Germline loops: CDR1 SQVTM, CDR2 ANQGSEA. The V segment lost 6 bases and the J segment 6 bases; nucleotides outside the gene matches: 8. CDR3 DNA sequence: TGCAGCGTGGGACTAGGGTTTAGTGATACGCAGTATTTT. As protein: CSVGLGFSDTQYF.

J is TRBJ2-2 and V is TRBV7-9; TRBD1 matches at 8 bases. The CDR3 runs 15 residues. The V gene's germline CDR1 is SEHNR and CDR2 FQNEAQ (reference sequence). The V and J ends lost 3 bases and 5 bases, in that order; junction bases with no gene match: 5. This CDR3 reads CASSLFTGGTGELFF. The CDR3 coding sequence is TGTGCCAGCAGCTTGTTTACAGGGGGGACCGGGGAGCTGTTTTTT.

This chain joins TRBV4-3 and TRBJ2-7; D not certain. The V gene lost 1 base and the J gene lost 0 bases, with 4 bases spanning the gap. Germline CDR1 and CDR2: LGHNA and YSLEER. This CDR3 comprises 13 residues. The CDR3 DNA is TGCGCCAGCAGCCAAGTCGGCTCCTACGAGCAGTACTTC. It translates to CASSQVGSYEQYF.

This clonotype was seen a handful of times. This chain connects TRBV29-1 to TRBJ1-2; 9 nucleotides agree with TRBD1. CDR3 length: 13 residues. Germline-derived CDR1 and CDR2 are SQVTM and ANQGSEA. V dropped 8 bases and J dropped 6; count of bases not matched to a gene: 10. The CDR3 coding sequence is TGCAGCACCGGGGAGGGACAGGGAGATGGCTACACCTTC. Protein product: CSTGEGQGDGYTF.

This clonotype was observed many times. This chain links TRBV7-8 with TRBJ2-5; D not certain. The V gene's germline CDR1 is SGHVS and CDR2 FQNEAQ. With 5 bases removed from V and 2 bases from J, the gap between germline ends came to 15 bases. The CDR3 consists of 15 residues. The CDR3 DNA reads TGTGCCAGCAGCCTAGGCCGGGTGAGGCAAGAGACCCAGTACTTC. Its translation: CASSLGRVRQETQYF.

The gene calls are TRBV7-9 and TRBJ2-3, with D possibly TRBD2 on 6 matching bases. Between the trimmed V and J ends, which lost 1 base and 4 bases, there was a span of 9 bases. This CDR3 contains 14 residues. Germline V gives CDR1 SEHNR, CDR2 FQNEAQ (reference sequence). The CDR3 loop reads CASSLGGVADTQYF. For the CDR3, the DNA is TGTGCCAGCAGCTTAGGGGGGGTCGCAGATACGCAGTATTTT.

V usage is TRBV3-1 and J usage is TRBJ2-1, with TRBD2 matching 7 bases. V was clipped by 1 base and J by 12 bases; unmatched bases: 12. CDR1 LGHDT and CDR2 YNNKEL come from the germline V gene (reference sequence). The CDR3 length is 15 residues. This CDR3 reads CASSQGLAATMRQFF. CDR3 coding DNA: TGTGCCAGCAGCCAAGGACTAGCCGCCACAATGAGGCAGTTCTTC.

This clonotype was seen only a few times. The rearrangement links TRBV27 to TRBJ2-5; D is perhaps TRBD1 (6 bases). Looked up from germline, CDR1 is MNHEY and CDR2 is SMNVEV (reference sequence). Trimming removed 6 bases from V and 5 bases from J, with 16 bases in between. The length of the CDR3 is 14 residues. CDR3 sequence: CASRPNRVEETQYF. The CDR3 nucleotides read TGTGCCAGCAGGCCAAACAGGGTTGAGGAGACCCAGTACTTC.

J is TRBJ2-2 and V is TRBV6-2 or TRBV6-3; D gene ambiguous. The CDR3 spans 17 residues. Germline V gene lookup returns CDR1 MNHEY and CDR2 SVGEGT. V lost 5 bases and J 1 base, leaving 17 bases between the germline ends. In DNA, the CDR3 is TGTGCCAGCAGTCACAGACAAACAACTCGGAACACCGGGGAGCTGTTTTTT. Amino acid sequence: CASSHRQTTRNTGELFF.

The chain combines TRBV27 with TRBJ2-5; TRBD2 is a possible D gene (5 bases). The J call could be wrong; TRBJ2-7 is a better fit for the DNA end. Germline V gives CDR1 MNHEY, CDR2 SMNVEV (reference sequence). The CDR3 contains 15 residues. The CDR3 loop is CASSLSQLGPYEQYF. Written as DNA, the CDR3 is TGTGCCAGCAGTTTATCCCAACTAGGCCCCTACGAGCAGTACTTC.

The chain uses TRBV15 and TRBJ2-3, with 11 nucleotides matching TRBD2. The germline CDR1 and CDR2 sequences are LNHNV and YYDKDF (reference sequence). The V and J ends lost 1 base and 5 bases, in that order; junction bases with no gene match: 5. The CDR3 runs 16 residues. The CDR3 loop is CATSRALAGGGDTQYF. Written as DNA, the CDR3 is TGTGCCACCAGCAGAGCGCTAGCGGGAGGTGGAGATACGCAGTATTTT.

CDR3 amino acids: CASSDTTGVKSPLHF. CDR3 DNA: TGTGCCAGCAGTGACACGACAGGGGTGAAGTCACCCCTCCACTTT. The rearrangement uses TRBV25-1 and TRBJ1-6, with 8 bases identical to TRBD1. V lost 3 bases and J lost 10; bases outside the gene matches: 8. The CDR3 spans 15 residues. Germline lookup yields CDR1 MGHDK and CDR2 SYGVNS.

The V gene is TRBV9, the J gene TRBJ2-1, with TRBD1 matching 9 bases. The germline V gene has CDR1 SGDLS and CDR2 YYNGEE. This CDR3 has 15 residues. V lost 4 bases and J lost 12; bases outside the gene matches: 14. The DNA for the CDR3 is TGTGCCAGCAGCCCCTCCGGGACAGGGTTAATCGGGCAGTTCTTC. Encoded protein: CASSPSGTGLIGQFF.

This clonotype was counted only a few times. This sequence joins TRBV29-1 and TRBJ2-3; TRBD2 agrees at 7 bases. Germline lookup yields CDR1 SQVTM and CDR2 ANQGSEA. This CDR3 region has 15 residues. The CDR3 here is CSASPSGLSRDTQYF. The CDR3 nucleotides are TGCAGTGCTTCGCCTAGCGGCCTAAGCCGCGATACGCAGTATTTT.

There are a few counts of this clonotype. V gene TRBV13 combines with J gene TRBJ2-5; D call uncertain. The DNA matches TRBJ2-7 better at its end, which makes the J call doubtful. The CDR3 covers 14 residues. Germline CDR1 and CDR2: PRHDT and FYEKMQ (reference sequence). CDR3 coding DNA: TGTGCCAGCAGCTTAGTGTACAGCTCCTACGAGCAGTACTTC. Residues: CASSLVYSSYEQYF.

This clonotype was observed a handful of times. The chain has TRBV7-3 and TRBJ2-1; a possible D gene is TRBD2 (6 bases). Germline CDR1 SGHTA, CDR2 FQGTGA. CDR3 size: 15 residues. Deletions cut 5 bases from V and 2 bases from J, with 13 bases between. CDR3 nucleotide sequence: TGTGCCAGCAGCCCCCCGGGACTGGCCTACAATGAGCAGTTCTTC. Amino acids: CASSPPGLAYNEQFF.